Below are 6 T cell receptor beta chains sequenced from a single sample in a study of CD8+ T cells in alopecia areata. Extracted from the samples, RNA was reverse transcribed into cDNA to serve as the sequencing template. Sequencing used immunoSEQ multiplex PCR; TCRdb keeps in-frame clones, though not all of them. Counted here are roughly 130,000 clones, 58% occurring once; the ten biggest clones make up 4.5% to 5.5%. The input for sequencing was CD4+ T cells sorted from blood, taken at week 0. These receptors were obtained from a human donor with alopecia areata.

This clone showed up just a few times. The chain combines TRBV4-2 with TRBJ1-1; D possibly corresponds to TRBD1 (6 bases). V was pared by 4 bases and J by 1 base, with 19 bases between. Looked up from germline, CDR1 is LGHNA and CDR2 is YNFKEQ. This CDR3 has 17 residues. CDR3 sequence reads: CASSRRTTGFTNTEAFF. In DNA form, the CDR3 reads TGTGCCAGCAGCCGAAGAACAACAGGGTTTACGAACACTGAAGCTTTCTTT.

The chain couples TRBV6-4 to TRBJ1-6, with D perhaps TRBD1 (5 bases). CDR1 and CDR2 (germline): MRHNA, SNTAGT. The V end was cut by 4 bases, the J end by 9 bases, with 13 bases between. The length of the CDR3 is 14 residues. The CDR3 DNA reads as TGTGCCAGCAGTGTCGGACACCGTGGTTCACCCCTCCACTTT. Amino acid sequence: CASSVGHRGSPLHF.

This rearrangement joins TRBV7-9 to TRBJ2-7, with D unclear. V lost 2 bases, J lost 9 bases, and 11 bases lay in between. This CDR3 contains 12 residues. Germline values: CDR1 SEHNR, CDR2 FQNEAQ (reference sequence). The CDR3 reads CASSLTTSSQYF. CDR3 nucleotides: TGTGCCAGCAGCTTAACGACAAGTTCGCAGTACTTC.

The chain employs TRBV28 and TRBJ2-3, with unresolved D. The CDR3 contains 12 residues. The V gene lost 5 bases and the J gene lost 3 bases, with 6 bases spanning the gap. The V gene's germline CDR1 is MDHEN and CDR2 SYDVKM. The CDR3 is CASSPRTDTQYF. The DNA of the CDR3 is TGTGCCAGCAGTCCCCGGACAGATACGCAGTATTTT.

This clone occurred a few times. The rearrangement joins TRBV10-3 to TRBJ2-1; D unresolved. CDR3 length: 19 amino acids. Trimming took off 2 bases at V and 0 bases at J, with 20 bases between the two ends. Germline V gene sequence: CDR1 ENHRY, CDR2 SYGVKD. The DNA for the CDR3 is TGTGCCATCAGTGAGCGAGTCGTTCTACGTGGGGACTCCTACAATGAGCAGTTCTTC. This codes for CAISERVVLRGDSYNEQFF.

The chain couples TRBV19 to TRBJ2-2; D unclear. Trimming took 4 bases from V and 5 from J, leaving 14 bases between them. This CDR3 contains 15 residues. CDR1 is LNHDA, CDR2 SQIVND, per germline (reference sequence). The CDR3 bases are TGTGCCAGTAGTACCCCCCGGGTTGGGACCGGGGAGCTGTTTTTT. Translating gives CASSTPRVGTGELFF.